One T cell receptor (beta chain) is described in this entry. Its target antigen remains unknown. Per-base quality was not reported, and no clone a single base away is much larger than it. Sequenced on an Illumina MiSeq. For TCRbeta CDR3 amplification, the template was genomic DNA taken from the sorted T cell subsets. Multiplex PCR with 30 forward and 13 reverse primers amplified the TCRbeta CDR3 region. PCR products were purified with AMPure XP beads, then indices and adaptors were added in a second approximately 25-cycle PCR. Before sequencing, libraries were gel-purified with the QIAquick Gel Extraction Kit. The original methods were these. FLASH was used to merge the paired-end reads, and IgBLAST was used to align the reads to IMGT V, D and J germline references. Reads with less than 70% alignment identity to germline references were removed, leaving 11,114,426 reads across the study. CDR3 boundaries, reading frame and productivity were assigned following IMGT definitions. Highly-expanded clones were defined as clones at or above 1% of reads, and diversity was measured by normalized Shannon entropy. Unpaired two-tailed t-tests were used to test for differences in Shannon entropy between groups. In TCRdb, the public reads were trimmed at Q25 with fastp and aligned with MiXCR, with productive beta chains retained. Each entry merges the rows of one CDR3 protein and shows their most common DNA and genes. TCRdb's processing, not the study's, gives the V and J calls here. The sample includes around 300,000 distinct CDR3 sequences, with over 45% observed a single time. Jointly, the top ten make up around 13% of the sample.

The data are from a study of type 1 and type 2 diabetes patients (dated by TCRdb to the mid-2010s). For the study in its entirety: Recruited in China, the cohort was made up of 10 or so type 1 diabetes patients, a few type 2 diabetes patients and roughly six nondiabetic controls. Throughout the study, CD4 or CD8 MicroBeads on MACS columns were used to positively select CD4+ and CD8+ T cells from PBMCs. A total of more than 15 million paired-end reads were generated across the whole study. The study profiled TCRbeta repertoires by high-throughput sequencing to compare type 1 diabetes, type 2 diabetes and nondiabetic individuals. For the type 1 diabetes patients, the type 2 diabetes patients acted as a disease comparison group. When approximately 20-cycle amplification was compared with approximately 25-cycle amplification, V gene usage looked similar, suggesting that primer efficiencies were similar and PCR bias was random. Paired-end sequencing of TCRbeta libraries was performed on Illumina HiSeq 2000 or MiSeq instruments. Broader findings and caveats from the paper: Because only a limited number of T2D and control samples were sequenced, some T1D-only HECs might also be present in more T2D or control samples. Study groups were not matched for age and gender, which possibly biased interpretation. High diversity was shown by type 2 diabetes repertoires, and the diversity was significantly greater than that of type 1 diabetes repertoires in both CD4+ and CD8+ T cells. Highly correlated V and J gene usage patterns were observed for type 2 diabetes and control samples, with an average of around 0.97 between samples. Type 2 diabetes patients had few highly-expanded CD4+ clones (median one), and those clones made up a median approximately 3.9% of reads.

All diabetic patients met standard classification criteria for type 1 or type 2 diabetes, with glucose and C-peptide assessed by WHO-recommended methods. Donors with other autoimmune diseases or infections within the previous four weeks were excluded from participation. Roughly 9.8 milliliters of peripheral blood were collected from each participant. PBMCs were isolated with LymphoPrep density separation. Sequences were obtained from peripheral blood mononuclear cells (PBMCs). This TCR derives from a man between 18 and 29 years old with type 2 diabetes.

For the CDR3, the sequence is CATSIEYRDRHEQYF. The DNA sequence reads TGTGCCACCAGCATTGAGTACCGGGACAGACACGAGCAGTACTTC. The chain employs TRBV15 and TRBJ2-7, and TRBD1 aligns with 7 junction nucleotides. From the cysteine up to the phenylalanine, the CDR3 has a length of 15 residues. Just CDR3 DNA is preserved here, 45 bases in frame from base 1. The germline V and J ends show losses of 4 bases and 5 bases respectively, and no gene match explains 11 bases of the junction. The germline V gene (reference sequence) yields LNHNV for CDR1 and YYDKDF for CDR2.